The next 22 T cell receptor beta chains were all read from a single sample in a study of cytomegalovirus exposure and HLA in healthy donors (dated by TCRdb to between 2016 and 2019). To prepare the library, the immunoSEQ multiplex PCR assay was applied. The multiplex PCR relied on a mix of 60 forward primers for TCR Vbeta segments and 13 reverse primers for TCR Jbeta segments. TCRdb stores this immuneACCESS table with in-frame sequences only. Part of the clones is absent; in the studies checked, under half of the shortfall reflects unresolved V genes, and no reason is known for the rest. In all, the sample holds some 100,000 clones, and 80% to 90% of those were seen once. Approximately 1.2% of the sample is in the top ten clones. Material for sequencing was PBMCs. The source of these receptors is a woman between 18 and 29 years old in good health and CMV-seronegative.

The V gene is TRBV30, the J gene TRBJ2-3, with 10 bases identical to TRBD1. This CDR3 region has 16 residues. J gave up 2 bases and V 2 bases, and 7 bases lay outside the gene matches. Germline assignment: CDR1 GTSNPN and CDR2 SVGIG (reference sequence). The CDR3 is CAWSPMDRGNTDTQYF. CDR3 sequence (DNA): TGTGCCTGGAGTCCTATGGACAGGGGGAACACAGATACGCAGTATTTT.

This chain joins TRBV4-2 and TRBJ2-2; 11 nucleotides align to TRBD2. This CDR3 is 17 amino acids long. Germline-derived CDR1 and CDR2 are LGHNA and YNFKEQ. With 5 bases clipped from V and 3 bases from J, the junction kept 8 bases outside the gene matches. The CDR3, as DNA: TGTGCCAGCAGCTCCATACTAGCGGGAGATCACACCGGGGAGCTGTTTTTT. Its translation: CASSSILAGDHTGELFF.

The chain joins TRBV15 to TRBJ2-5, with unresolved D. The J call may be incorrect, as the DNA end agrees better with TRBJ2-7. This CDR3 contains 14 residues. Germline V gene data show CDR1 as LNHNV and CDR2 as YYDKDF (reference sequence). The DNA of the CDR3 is TGTGCCACCAGCAGAGTTGTGGGCTCCTACGAGCAGTACTTC. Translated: CATSRVVGSYEQYF.

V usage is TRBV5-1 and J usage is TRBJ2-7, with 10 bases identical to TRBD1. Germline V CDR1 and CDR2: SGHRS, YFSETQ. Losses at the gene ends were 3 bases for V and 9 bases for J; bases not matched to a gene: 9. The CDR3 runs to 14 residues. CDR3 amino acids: CASSSRDRGFWQYF. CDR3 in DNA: TGCGCCAGCAGCTCCCGGGACAGGGGTTTTTGGCAGTACTTC.

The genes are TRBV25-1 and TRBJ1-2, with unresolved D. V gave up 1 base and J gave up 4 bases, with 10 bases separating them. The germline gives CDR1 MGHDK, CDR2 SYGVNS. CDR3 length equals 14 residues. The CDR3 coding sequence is TGTGCCAGCAGTGAATTGGGAGGATCCTATGGCTACACCTTC. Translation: CASSELGGSYGYTF.

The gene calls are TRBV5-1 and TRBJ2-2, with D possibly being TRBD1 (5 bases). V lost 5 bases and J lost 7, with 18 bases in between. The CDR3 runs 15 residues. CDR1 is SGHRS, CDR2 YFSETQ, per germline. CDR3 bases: TGCGCCAGCAGATACGCGGACCAGGGAAGCGGGGAGCTGTTTTTT. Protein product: CASRYADQGSGELFF.

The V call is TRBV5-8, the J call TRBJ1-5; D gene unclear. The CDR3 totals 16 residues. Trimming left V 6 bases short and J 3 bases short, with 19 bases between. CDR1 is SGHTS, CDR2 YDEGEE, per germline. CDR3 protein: CASTAGQTLHNQPQHF. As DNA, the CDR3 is TGTGCCAGCACCGCGGGTCAAACTCTACACAATCAGCCCCAGCATTTT.

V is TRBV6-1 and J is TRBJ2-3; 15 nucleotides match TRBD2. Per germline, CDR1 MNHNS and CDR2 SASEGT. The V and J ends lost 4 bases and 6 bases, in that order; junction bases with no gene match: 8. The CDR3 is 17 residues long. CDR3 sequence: CASSAGLAGGLADTQYF. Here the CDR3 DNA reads TGTGCCAGCAGTGCTGGACTAGCGGGGGGGCTGGCGGATACGCAGTATTTT.

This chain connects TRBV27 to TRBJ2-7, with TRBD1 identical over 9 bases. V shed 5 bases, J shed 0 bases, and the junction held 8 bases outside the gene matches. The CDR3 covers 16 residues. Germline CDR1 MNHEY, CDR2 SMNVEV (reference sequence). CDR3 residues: CASSPKPGQGSYEQYF. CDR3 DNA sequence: TGTGCCAGCAGTCCCAAACCGGGACAGGGCTCCTACGAGCAGTACTTC.

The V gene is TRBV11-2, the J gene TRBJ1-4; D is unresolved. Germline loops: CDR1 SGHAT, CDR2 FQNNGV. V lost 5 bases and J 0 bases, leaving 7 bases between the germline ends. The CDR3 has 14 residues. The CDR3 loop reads CASSPGPTNEKLFF. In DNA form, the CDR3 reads TGTGCCAGCAGCCCTGGCCCAACTAATGAAAAACTGTTTTTT.

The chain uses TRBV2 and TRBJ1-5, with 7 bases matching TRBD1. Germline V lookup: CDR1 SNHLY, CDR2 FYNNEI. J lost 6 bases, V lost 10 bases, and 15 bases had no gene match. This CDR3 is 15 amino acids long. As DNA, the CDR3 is TGTGCCACAAGACAGGGTTCTGCTTTTAGTCAGCCCCAGCATTTT. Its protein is CATRQGSAFSQPQHF.

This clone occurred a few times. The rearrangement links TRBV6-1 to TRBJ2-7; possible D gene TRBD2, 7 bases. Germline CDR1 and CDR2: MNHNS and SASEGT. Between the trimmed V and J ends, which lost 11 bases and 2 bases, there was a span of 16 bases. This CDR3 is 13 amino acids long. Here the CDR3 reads CARGAACPYEQYF. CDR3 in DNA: TGTGCCCGGGGGGCAGCTTGCCCCTACGAGCAGTACTTC.

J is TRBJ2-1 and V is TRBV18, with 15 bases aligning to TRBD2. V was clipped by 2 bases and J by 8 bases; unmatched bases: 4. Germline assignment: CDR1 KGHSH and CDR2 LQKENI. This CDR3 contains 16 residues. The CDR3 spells CASSPRTSGRVDEQFF. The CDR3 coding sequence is TGTGCCAGCTCACCAAGGACTAGCGGGAGGGTCGATGAGCAGTTCTTC.

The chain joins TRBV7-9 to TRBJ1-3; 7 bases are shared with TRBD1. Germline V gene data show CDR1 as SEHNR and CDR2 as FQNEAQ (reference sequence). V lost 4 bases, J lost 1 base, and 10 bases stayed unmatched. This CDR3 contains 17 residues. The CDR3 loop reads CASSSSGQGVSGNTIYF. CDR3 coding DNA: TGTGCCAGCAGCTCCTCGGGGCAGGGGGTTTCTGGAAACACCATATATTTT. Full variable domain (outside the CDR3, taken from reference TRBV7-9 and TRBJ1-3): DTGVSQNPRHKITKRGQNVTFRCDPISEHNRLYWYRQTLGQGPEFLTYFQNEAQLEKSRLLSDRFSAERPKGSFSTLEIQRTEQGDSAMYLCASSSSGQGVSGNTIYFGEGSWLTVV.

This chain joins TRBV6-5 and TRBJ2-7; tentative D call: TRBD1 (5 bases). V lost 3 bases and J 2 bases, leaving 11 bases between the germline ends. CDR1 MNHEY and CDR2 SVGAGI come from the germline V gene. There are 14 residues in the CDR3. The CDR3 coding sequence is TGTGCCAGCAGTTATGGACAAGGCCCCTACGAGCAGTACTTC. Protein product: CASSYGQGPYEQYF.

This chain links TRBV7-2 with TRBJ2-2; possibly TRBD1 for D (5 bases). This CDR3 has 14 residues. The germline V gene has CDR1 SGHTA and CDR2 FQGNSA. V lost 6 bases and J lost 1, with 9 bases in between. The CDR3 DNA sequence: TGTGCCAGCAGGACAGACCAGAACACCGGGGAGCTGTTTTTT. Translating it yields CASRTDQNTGELFF.

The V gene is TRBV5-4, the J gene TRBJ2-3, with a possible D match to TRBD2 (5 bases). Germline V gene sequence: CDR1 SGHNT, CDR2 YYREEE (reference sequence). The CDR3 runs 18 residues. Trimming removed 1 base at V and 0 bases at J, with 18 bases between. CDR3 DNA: TGTGCCAGCAGCTTGCCACCAGCGGAGAGTTCTAGCACAGATACGCAGTATTTT. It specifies CASSLPPAESSSTDTQYF. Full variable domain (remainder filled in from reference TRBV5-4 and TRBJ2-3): ETGVTQSPTHLIKTRGQQVTLRCSSQSGHNTVSWYQQALGQGPQFIFQYYREEENGRGNFPPRFSGLQFPNYSSELNVNALELDDSALYLCASSLPPAESSSTDTQYFGPGTRLTVL.

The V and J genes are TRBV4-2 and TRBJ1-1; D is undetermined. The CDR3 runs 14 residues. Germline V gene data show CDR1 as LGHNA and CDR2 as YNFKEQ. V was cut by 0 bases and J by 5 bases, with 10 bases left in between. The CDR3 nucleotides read TGTGCCAGCAGCCAAGACCCGGGAAGGACTGAAGCTTTCTTT. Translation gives CASSQDPGRTEAFF.

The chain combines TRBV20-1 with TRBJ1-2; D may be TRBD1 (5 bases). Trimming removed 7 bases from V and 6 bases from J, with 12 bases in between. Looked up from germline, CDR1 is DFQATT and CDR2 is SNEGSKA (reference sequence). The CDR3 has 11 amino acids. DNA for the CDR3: TGCAGTGGGGTCCAGGGTCATGGCTACACCTTC. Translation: CSGVQGHGYTF.

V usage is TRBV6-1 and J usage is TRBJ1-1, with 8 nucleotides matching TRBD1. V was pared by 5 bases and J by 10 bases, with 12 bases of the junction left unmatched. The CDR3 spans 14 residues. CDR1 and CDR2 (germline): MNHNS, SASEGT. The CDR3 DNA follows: TGTGCCAGCAGTCGCCGTGACAGGGGCTTGGGAGCTTTCTTT. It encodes CASSRRDRGLGAFF.

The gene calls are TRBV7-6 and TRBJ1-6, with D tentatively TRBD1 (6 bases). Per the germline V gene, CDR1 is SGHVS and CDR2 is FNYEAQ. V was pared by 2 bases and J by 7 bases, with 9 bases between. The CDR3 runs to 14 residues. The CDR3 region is CASSLRDRNSPLHF. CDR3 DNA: TGTGCCAGCAGCTTACGTGACAGGAATTCACCCCTCCACTTT.

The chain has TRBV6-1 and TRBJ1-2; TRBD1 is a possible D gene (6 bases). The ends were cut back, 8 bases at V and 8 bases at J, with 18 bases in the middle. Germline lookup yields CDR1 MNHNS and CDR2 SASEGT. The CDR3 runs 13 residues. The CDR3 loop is CASYSQGLGGYTF. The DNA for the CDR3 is TGTGCCAGCTATTCTCAGGGGCTAGGCGGCTACACCTTC.